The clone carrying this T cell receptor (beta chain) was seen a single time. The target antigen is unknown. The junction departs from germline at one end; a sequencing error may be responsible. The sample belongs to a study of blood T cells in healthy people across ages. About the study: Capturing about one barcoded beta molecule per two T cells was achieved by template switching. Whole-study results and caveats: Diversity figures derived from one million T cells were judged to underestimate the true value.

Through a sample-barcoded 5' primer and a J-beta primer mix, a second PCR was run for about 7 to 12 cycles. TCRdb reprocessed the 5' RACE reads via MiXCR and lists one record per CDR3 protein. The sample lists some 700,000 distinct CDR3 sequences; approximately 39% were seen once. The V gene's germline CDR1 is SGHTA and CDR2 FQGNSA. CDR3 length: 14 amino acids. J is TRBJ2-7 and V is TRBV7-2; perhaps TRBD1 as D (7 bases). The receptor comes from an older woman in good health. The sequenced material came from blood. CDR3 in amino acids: CASREGTVSDEQYF. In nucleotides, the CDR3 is TGTGCCAGCAGGGAGGGGACAGTCTCCGACGAGCAGTACTTC.